This passage covers 27 T cell receptor beta chains from one sample sequenced in a study of blood T cell repertoires in COVID-19. Data came from immunoSEQ multiplex PCR; TCRdb stores just in-frame clones and leaves some out. The table has approximately 300,000 clones, roughly 90% seen once. Sequenced input: peripheral blood. The receptor set was obtained from a man aged 40-49 years with acute or convalescent COVID-19.

The chain carries TRBV28 and TRBJ1-2; 9 bases line up with TRBD1. V dropped 6 bases and J dropped 3; count of bases not matched to a gene: 11. Germline V lookup: CDR1 MDHEN, CDR2 SYDVKM. This CDR3 has 16 residues. The CDR3 sequence: CASSGQGLGADYGYTF. CDR3 DNA sequence: TGTGCCAGCAGCGGACAGGGGCTAGGGGCAGACTATGGCTACACCTTC.

This clone showed up just once. The chain couples TRBV6-4 to TRBJ1-4; D ambiguous. Trimming left V 7 bases short and J 6 bases short, with 15 bases between. Germline assignment: CDR1 MRHNA and CDR2 SNTAGT. This CDR3 has 14 amino acids. The CDR3 protein is CASKPGKFHEKLFF. The CDR3 DNA follows: TGTGCCAGCAAGCCCGGGAAGTTTCATGAAAAACTGTTTTTT.

The chain employs TRBV19 and TRBJ1-1; a possible D gene is TRBD1 (6 bases). The V end was cut by 5 bases, the J end by 11 bases, with 15 bases between. The CDR3 consists of 12 residues. Germline CDR1 LNHDA, CDR2 SQIVND (reference sequence). CDR3 in amino acids: CASSPGHQAAFF. The CDR3 DNA is TGTGCCAGTAGTCCGGGACATCAGGCGGCTTTCTTT.

The chain uses TRBV21-1 and TRBJ2-7; the table assigns TRBD1, which was not confirmed against the DNA. TRBV21-1 has pseudogene status. The CDR3 loop spans 14 amino acids. CDR3 coding DNA: TGTGCCAGCAGCAAAGGGGACAGGGATTACGAGCAGTACTTC. Its protein product is CASSKGDRDYEQYF.

V usage is TRBV7-8 and J usage is TRBJ2-5; 12 nucleotides match TRBD2. V was pared by 3 bases and J by 4 bases, with 3 bases of the junction left unmatched. Looked up from germline, CDR1 is SGHVS and CDR2 is FQNEAQ. The CDR3 runs 15 residues. The DNA of the CDR3 is TGTGCCAGCAGCTTCGGACTAGCGGGGATAGAGACCCAGTACTTC. This translates into CASSFGLAGIETQYF.

The V gene is TRBV7-9, the J gene TRBJ2-7; D gene ambiguous. The CDR3 is 13 amino acids. Germline V gene lookup returns CDR1 SEHNR and CDR2 FQNEAQ (reference sequence). V was clipped by 2 bases and J by 3 bases, with 8 bases between them. The CDR3 loop reads CASSLFEDYEQYF. CDR3 DNA sequence: TGTGCCAGCAGCTTATTCGAGGACTACGAGCAGTACTTC.

The CDR3 DNA sequence: TGTGCCAGCAGGGCCGGGTCCTTTTATAATTCACCCCTCCACTTT. It translates to CASRAGSFYNSPLHF. V is TRBV2 and J is TRBJ1-6; D remains unclear. The CDR3 spans 15 residues. The germline gives CDR1 SNHLY, CDR2 FYNNEI. V lost 6 bases, J lost 4 bases, and 13 bases lay in between.

The rearrangement links TRBV6-1 to TRBJ1-2; the D is unclear. Germline-derived CDR1 and CDR2 are MNHNS and SASEGT. This CDR3 is built from 16 residues. V was clipped by 0 bases and J by 0 bases, with 11 bases between them. The CDR3 bases are TGTGCCAGCAGTGAAGCCGTCCACTATTCTAACTATGGCTACACCTTC. Translated, it gives CASSEAVHYSNYGYTF.

This clone has only a few counts. CDR3 in amino acids: CASSSRAPRGEQYF. As DNA, the CDR3 is TGTGCCAGCAGTTCCAGGGCCCCTAGGGGTGAGCAGTACTTC. The rearrangement joins TRBV6-5 to TRBJ2-7, with D possibly being TRBD1 (5 bases). The V gene lost 4 bases and the J gene lost 7 bases, with 17 bases spanning the gap. CDR3 size: 14 residues. CDR1 MNHEY and CDR2 SVGAGI come from the germline V gene.

This rearrangement joins TRBV20-1 to TRBJ2-3; D not resolved. CDR1 is DFQATT, CDR2 SNEGSKA, per germline (reference sequence). CDR3 length: 11 residues. V lost 6 bases and J 4 bases, leaving 8 bases between the germline ends. In DNA form, the CDR3 reads TGCAGTGCCGAGTTCCCAGATACGCAGTATTTT. Protein sequence: CSAEFPDTQYF.

A note on this clone: Different DNA sequences within this sample yield the same CDR3. The rearrangement links TRBV3-1 (or the pseudogene TRBV3-2) to TRBJ1-1, with a weak D call TRBD1 (6 bases). CDR1 LGHDT and CDR2 YNNKEL come from the germline V gene (reference sequence). V lost 3 bases, J lost 0 bases, and 8 bases lay in between. The CDR3 has 14 amino acids. CDR3 protein: CASSHRGMNTEAFF. The DNA for the CDR3 is TGTGCCAGCAGCCACAGGGGTATGAACACTGAAGCTTTCTTT.

The count of this clone is one. This sequence joins TRBV9 and TRBJ1-2; possible D gene TRBD1, 6 bases. Germline V CDR1 and CDR2: SGDLS, YYNGEE. Between the trimmed V and J ends, which lost 0 bases and 1 base, there was a span of 19 bases. This CDR3 is built from 18 residues. The CDR3 region is CASSVELGGPNYNYGYTF. CDR3 sequence (DNA): TGTGCCAGCAGCGTAGAACTCGGGGGGCCTAACTATAACTATGGCTACACCTTC.

This clone showed up just a few times. The chain links TRBV20-1 to TRBJ1-5, with D tentatively TRBD1 (5 bases). V was trimmed by 3 bases and J by 5 bases, leaving 17 bases between them. CDR1 and CDR2 from the germline V gene are DFQATT and SNEGSKA (reference sequence). The CDR3 extends over 15 amino acids. The CDR3 sequence: CSASLAGVGHQPQHF. The CDR3 DNA follows: TGCAGTGCTAGTCTAGCGGGGGTCGGGCATCAGCCCCAGCATTTT.

The chain combines TRBV7-6 with TRBJ2-6, with 9 nucleotides matching TRBD1. V dropped 2 bases and J dropped 4; count of bases not matched to a gene: 9. Germline V gives CDR1 SGHVS, CDR2 FNYEAQ. The CDR3 covers 18 residues. The CDR3 sequence is CASSLRDRVTGGANVLTF. The CDR3 DNA sequence: TGTGCCAGCAGCTTACGGGACAGGGTAACGGGGGGGGCCAACGTCCTGACTTTC. Full variable domain (rest looked up from reference TRBV7-6 and TRBJ2-6): GAGVSQSPRYKVTKRGQDVALRCDPISGHVSLYWYRQALGQGPEFLTYFNYEAQQDKSGLPNDRFSAERPEGSISTLTIQRTEQRDSAMYRCASSLRDRVTGGANVLTFGAGSRLTVL.

This sequence joins TRBV5-4 and TRBJ1-1; 9 nucleotides line up with TRBD1. The germline gives CDR1 SGHNT, CDR2 YYREEE (reference sequence). The length of the CDR3 is 17 residues. V was clipped by 4 bases and J by 0 bases; unmatched bases: 10. The CDR3 loop reads CASSPRRQGGLNTEAFF. CDR3 DNA: TGTGCCAGCAGCCCCCGAAGACAGGGGGGTTTGAACACTGAAGCTTTCTTT. The whole variable domain, filled in from reference TRBV5-4 and TRBJ1-1, reads ETGVTQSPTHLIKTRGQQVTLRCSSQSGHNTVSWYQQALGQGPQFIFQYYREEENGRGNFPPRFSGLQFPNYSSELNVNALELDDSALYLCASSPRRQGGLNTEAFFGQGTRLTVV.

The chain employs TRBV6-2 or TRBV6-3 and TRBJ1-2, with TRBD1 matching 9 bases. The CDR3 contains 15 residues. Germline CDR1 and CDR2: MNHEY and SVGEGT. Trimming removed 6 bases from V and 4 bases from J; junction bases left unmatched: 9. This CDR3 is CASSQVRDRAYGYTF. CDR3 DNA: TGTGCCAGCAGCCAAGTCCGGGACAGGGCCTATGGCTACACCTTC.

This sequence joins TRBV11-3 and TRBJ2-1, with TRBD2 matching 14 bases. V trimming: 0 bases; J trimming: 6 bases; junction bases outside the gene matches: 1. The CDR3 totals 16 residues. The V gene's germline CDR1 is SGHNT and CDR2 YENEEA. CDR3 region: CASSLEGTSGGNEQFF. The CDR3, as DNA: TGTGCCAGCAGCTTAGAAGGGACTAGCGGGGGCAATGAGCAGTTCTTC.

The V and J genes are TRBV4-2 and TRBJ1-5, with D uncertain. V dropped 4 bases and J dropped 1 base, with 14 bases sitting between them. This CDR3 has 16 amino acids. Germline values: CDR1 LGHNA, CDR2 YNFKEQ. Here the CDR3 reads CASSPVVFRSNQPQHF. CDR3 bases: TGTGCCAGCAGCCCTGTGGTATTTCGGAGCAATCAGCCCCAGCATTTT.

This clone came up once. CDR3 in DNA: TGTGCCAGCCTCCAGGAGGCCCGGGAGCAGTACTTC. Amino acids: CASLQEAREQYF. The chain combines TRBV2 with TRBJ2-7; D might be TRBD2 (5 bases). The V gene's germline CDR1 is SNHLY and CDR2 FYNNEI. CDR3 size: 12 residues. Trimming pared 8 bases from V and 7 bases from J, leaving 15 bases between.

The J gene is TRBJ2-1, the V gene TRBV11-2; 15 positions match TRBD2. The germline CDR1 and CDR2 sequences are SGHAT and FQNNGV. After removal of 4 bases from V and 3 bases from J, the junction contained 7 bases not matched to a gene. The CDR3 length is 18 residues. CDR3 protein: CASSWTSGGVLVYNEQFF. CDR3 nucleotides: TGTGCCAGCAGCTGGACTAGCGGGGGGGTACTGGTCTACAATGAGCAGTTCTTC.

The rearrangement links TRBV12-3 or TRBV12-4 to TRBJ1-2; TRBD1 matches 8 bases. This CDR3 is built from 13 residues. V shed 4 bases and J 8 bases; nucleotides not matched to a gene: 6. The CDR3 DNA follows: TGTGCCAGCAGTTCCGGGACAGGCAACGGCTACACCTTC. Its protein product is CASSSGTGNGYTF.

This clone was seen only once. This chain uses TRBV7-9 with TRBJ1-5; TRBD1 might be the D (6 bases). The CDR3 is made up of 15 amino acids. Trimming cost V 5 bases and J 6 bases, with 17 bases left between them. Looked up from germline, CDR1 is SEHNR and CDR2 is FQNEAQ (reference sequence). The CDR3 nucleotides are TGTGCCAGCAGCCCCGGTGGGGGGGCTGGTCAGCCCCAGCATTTT. It codes for CASSPGGGAGQPQHF. Full variable domain (missing parts from reference TRBV7-9 and TRBJ1-5): DTGVSQNPRHKITKRGQNVTFRCDPISEHNRLYWYRQTLGQGPEFLTYFQNEAQLEKSRLLSDRFSAERPKGSFSTLEIQRTEQGDSAMYLCASSPGGGAGQPQHFGDGTRLSIL.

V gene TRBV6-5 combines with J gene TRBJ1-2; 8 positions agree with TRBD1. The ends lost 5 bases at V and 8 bases at J; junction bases unmatched: 7. Germline assignment: CDR1 MNHEY and CDR2 SVGAGI. The CDR3 extends over 13 amino acids. CDR3 residues: CASSPQGAEGYTF. The CDR3 nucleotides read TGTGCCAGCAGTCCCCAGGGGGCGGAAGGCTACACCTTC.

This chain connects TRBV27 to TRBJ1-1, with D uncertain. The CDR3 sequence is 14 residues long. Germline CDR1 is MNHEY and CDR2 is SMNVEV (reference sequence). Deletions cut 3 bases from V and 2 bases from J, with 10 bases between. The CDR3 is CASSFSGVNTEAFF. Here the CDR3 DNA reads TGTGCCAGCAGTTTCTCAGGTGTTAACACTGAAGCTTTCTTT.

V is TRBV25-1 and J is TRBJ2-2; TRBD1 matches at 12 bases. Germline V lookup: CDR1 MGHDK, CDR2 SYGVNS. The CDR3 runs to 18 residues. J was trimmed by 5 bases and V by 1 base; bases with no gene match: 8. CDR3 amino acids: CASSESVGQGAHTGELFF. The CDR3 nucleotides are TGTGCCAGCAGTGAATCGGTGGGACAGGGGGCGCATACCGGGGAGCTGTTTTTT.

The chain is built from TRBV18 and TRBJ1-6; tentatively, D is TRBD1 (5 bases). The CDR3 covers 17 residues. The V gene's germline CDR1 is KGHSH and CDR2 LQKENI. V lost 2 bases and J lost 9, with 20 bases in between. The CDR3 here is CASSPWGNRDSGSPLHF. The CDR3 nucleotides read TGTGCCAGCTCACCATGGGGAAACCGGGACTCGGGTTCACCCCTCCACTTT.

The CDR3 DNA reads TGCAGCGTTGAAGGGACATCTAGCTCCTACAATGAGCAGTTCTTC. Protein: CSVEGTSSSYNEQFF. The chain combines TRBV29-1 with TRBJ2-1, with a tentative D call TRBD1 (5 bases). This CDR3 has 15 residues. Germline CDR1 SQVTM, CDR2 ANQGSEA. Trimming pared 1 base from V and 0 bases from J, leaving 10 bases between.